This T cell receptor beta chain was identified during a study of T-cell reconstitution after alpha-beta-depleted transplantation in children. Study results and caveats: Expanded clones from the graft, numbering several hundred, reportedly supplied alpha-beta T cells about two months after transplant. Some patients owed their high day-60 TCRbeta diversity to surviving recipient T cells and thymic progenitors. Most T-cell counts and diversity one year after the transplant came from T cells that were newly produced.

A library of TCRbeta sequences, prepared with unique molecular identifiers, was generated. From the PCR reads, TCRdb called clonotypes with MiXCR, one entry per CDR3 protein. The repertoire holds roughly 100,000 distinct CDR3 sequences, with approximately 8% as singletons. CDR3 length: 13 amino acids. Germline lookup yields CDR1 SQVTM and CDR2 ANQGSEA. As for this clonotype: Its antigen is undetermined. The germline gene is not matched at one end of the junction; a read error may be the cause.

The chain couples TRBV29-1 to TRBJ1-1; perhaps TRBD1 as D (6 bases). The sequence derives from a boy younger than 10 with acute lymphoblastic leukemia, due to receive a stem cell transplant. Source: PBMCs, taken before TCRalphabeta/CD19-depleted stem cell transplant. Written as DNA, the CDR3 is TGCAGCGCTGAAGGGACACCAGGCACTGAAGCTTTCTTT. It encodes CSAEGTPGTEAFF.